This entry features one T cell receptor beta chain sequence. How the authors handled the data: From reference gene primer amplification, estimates of nucleated cell counts were derived. This table comes from immunoSEQ multiplex PCR, and its TCRdb copy is limited to in-frame clones, with some not included. The V and J calls and clone size were taken over from that table, and D and trimming were inferred from the DNA. The table shows about 150,000 clones, with about 83% occurring only once. The data were taken from a study of blood T cell repertoires in COVID-19. At the level of the study: Sources were T cells, B-cell-depleted T cells, or PBMCs; the material itself was cDNA or gDNA.

The germline V gene encodes CDR1 LNHDA and CDR2 SQIVND (reference sequence). V was pared by 6 bases and J by 8 bases, with 17 bases of the junction left unmatched. CDR3 length equals 18 residues. Seattle participants joined during active infection and were tracked over time. The sequencing input was peripheral blood. The chain combines TRBV19 with TRBJ2-1; 12 bases are shared with TRBD2. This TCR was sampled from a woman between 55 and 75 years old with COVID-19, enrolled during active disease. CDR3 amino acids: CASSVRLAGAGARDEQFF. The CDR3 DNA is TGTGCCAGTAGCGTGAGACTAGCGGGAGCGGGGGCCAGGGATGAGCAGTTCTTC.